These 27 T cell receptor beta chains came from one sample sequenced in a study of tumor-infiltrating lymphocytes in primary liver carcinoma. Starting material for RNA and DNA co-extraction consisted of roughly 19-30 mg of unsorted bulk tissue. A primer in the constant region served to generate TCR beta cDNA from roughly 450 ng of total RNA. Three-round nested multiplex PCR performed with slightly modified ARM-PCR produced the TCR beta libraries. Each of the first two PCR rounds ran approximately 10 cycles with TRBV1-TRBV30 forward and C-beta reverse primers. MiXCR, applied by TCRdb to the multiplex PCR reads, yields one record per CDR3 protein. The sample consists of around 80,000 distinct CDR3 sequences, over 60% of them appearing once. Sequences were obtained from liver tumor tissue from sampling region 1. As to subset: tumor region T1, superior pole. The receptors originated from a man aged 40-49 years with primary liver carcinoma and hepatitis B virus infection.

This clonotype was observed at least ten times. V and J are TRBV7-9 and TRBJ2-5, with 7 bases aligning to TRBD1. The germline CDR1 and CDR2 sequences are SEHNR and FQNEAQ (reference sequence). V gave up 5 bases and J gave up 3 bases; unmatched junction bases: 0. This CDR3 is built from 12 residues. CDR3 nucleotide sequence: TGTGCCAGCAGCACAGGGGAAGAGACCCAGTACTTC. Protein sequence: CASSTGEETQYF.

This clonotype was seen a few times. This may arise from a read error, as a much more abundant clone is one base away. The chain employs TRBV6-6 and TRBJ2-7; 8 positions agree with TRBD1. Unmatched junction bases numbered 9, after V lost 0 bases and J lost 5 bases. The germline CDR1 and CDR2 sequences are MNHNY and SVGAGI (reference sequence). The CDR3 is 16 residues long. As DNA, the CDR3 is TGTGCCAGCAGTTACTCTCTGAGGACAGGGAATGACGAGCAGTACTTC. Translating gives CASSYSLRTGNDEQYF.

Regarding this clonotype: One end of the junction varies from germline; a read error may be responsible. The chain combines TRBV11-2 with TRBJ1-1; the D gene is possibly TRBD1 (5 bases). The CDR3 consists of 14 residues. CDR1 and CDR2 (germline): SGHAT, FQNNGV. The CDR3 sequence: CASSLRTGGTEAFF. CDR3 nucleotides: TGTGCTAGCAGCCTACGGACTGGGGGCACTGAAGCTTTCTTT.

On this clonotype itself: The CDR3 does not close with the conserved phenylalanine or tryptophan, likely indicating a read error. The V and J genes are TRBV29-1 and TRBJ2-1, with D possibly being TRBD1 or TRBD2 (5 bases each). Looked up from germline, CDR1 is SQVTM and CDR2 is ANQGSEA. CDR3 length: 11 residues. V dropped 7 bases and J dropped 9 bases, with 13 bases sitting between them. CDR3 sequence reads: CSAGLAGEQFL. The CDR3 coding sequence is TGCAGCGCAGGGCTTGCGGGTGAGCAGTTCCTC.

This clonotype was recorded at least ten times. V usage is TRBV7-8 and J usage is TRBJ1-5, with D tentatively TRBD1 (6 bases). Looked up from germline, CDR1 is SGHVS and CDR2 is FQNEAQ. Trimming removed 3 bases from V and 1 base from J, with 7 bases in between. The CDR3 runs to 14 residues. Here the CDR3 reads CASSFGQSNQPQHF. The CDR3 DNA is TGTGCCAGCAGCTTTGGACAGAGCAATCAGCCCCAGCATTTT.

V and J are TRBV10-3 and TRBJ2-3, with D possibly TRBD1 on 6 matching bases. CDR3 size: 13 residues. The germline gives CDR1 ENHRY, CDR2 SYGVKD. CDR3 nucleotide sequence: TGTGTCATGAGTGAACAGGGCGGCGATACGCAGTATTTT. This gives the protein CVMSEQGGDTQYF.

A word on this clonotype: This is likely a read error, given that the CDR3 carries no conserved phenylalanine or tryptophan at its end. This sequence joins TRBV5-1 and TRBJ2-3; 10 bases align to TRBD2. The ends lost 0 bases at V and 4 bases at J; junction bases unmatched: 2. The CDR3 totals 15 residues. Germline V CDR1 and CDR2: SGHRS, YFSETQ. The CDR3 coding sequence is TGCGCCAGCAGCTTGGCTAGCGGGAGCGCAGATACGCAGTATTGT. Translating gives CASSLASGSADTQYC.

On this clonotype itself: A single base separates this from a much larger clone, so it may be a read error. The CDR3 here is CAISDSRASLSEQFF. CDR3 in DNA: TGTGCCATCAGTGATTCGCGGGCCTCCTTAAGCGAGCAGTTCTTC. The chain recombines TRBV24-1 with TRBJ2-1; TRBD2 might be the D (5 bases). This CDR3 spans 15 amino acids. Germline CDR1 is KGHDR and CDR2 is SFDVKD.

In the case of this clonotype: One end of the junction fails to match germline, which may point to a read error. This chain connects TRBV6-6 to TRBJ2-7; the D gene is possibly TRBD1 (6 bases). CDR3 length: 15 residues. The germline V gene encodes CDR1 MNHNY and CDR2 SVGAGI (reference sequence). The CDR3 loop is CASSGGHTGHYEHYF. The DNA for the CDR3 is TGTGCCAGCAGTGGGGGACACACAGGGCACTACGAGCACTACTTC.

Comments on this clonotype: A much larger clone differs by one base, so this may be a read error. CDR3 DNA: TGCGCCAGCAGTGATACTAGCAGGAGCCCTAGAAATGAGCAGTTCTTC. It encodes CASSDTSRSPRNEQFF. The chain couples TRBV10-1 to TRBJ2-1, with D possibly TRBD2 on 6 matching bases. V was pared by 3 bases and J by 7 bases, with 19 bases between. The germline V gene has CDR1 WNHNN and CDR2 SYGVQD (reference sequence). This CDR3 is built from 16 residues.

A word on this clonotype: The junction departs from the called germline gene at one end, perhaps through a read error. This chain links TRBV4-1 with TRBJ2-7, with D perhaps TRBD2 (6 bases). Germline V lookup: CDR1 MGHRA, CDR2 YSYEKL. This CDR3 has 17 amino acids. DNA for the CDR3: TGCTCCAGCAGCCAAGAAGAAGGTGAGCGGGCCCTCTACGAGCAGTATTTC. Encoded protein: CSSSQEEGERALYEQYF.

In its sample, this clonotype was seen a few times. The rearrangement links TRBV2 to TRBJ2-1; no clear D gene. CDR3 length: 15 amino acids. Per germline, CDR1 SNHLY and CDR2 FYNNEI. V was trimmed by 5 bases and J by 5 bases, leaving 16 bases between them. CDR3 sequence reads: CASSPDWGHDNEQFF. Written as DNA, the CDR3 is TGTGCCAGCAGTCCTGACTGGGGTCACGACAATGAGCAGTTCTTC.

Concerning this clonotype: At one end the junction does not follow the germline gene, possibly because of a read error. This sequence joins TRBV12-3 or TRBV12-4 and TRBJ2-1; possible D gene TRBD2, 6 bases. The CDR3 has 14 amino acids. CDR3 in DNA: TGTGCCAGCAGTATCACTGGGACTTCCGATGATCAGTTCTTC. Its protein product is CASSITGTSDDQFF.

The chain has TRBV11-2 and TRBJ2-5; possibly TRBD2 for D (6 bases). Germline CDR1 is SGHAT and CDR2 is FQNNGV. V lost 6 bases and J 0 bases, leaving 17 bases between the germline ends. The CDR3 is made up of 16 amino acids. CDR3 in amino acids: CASRFRDLVHQETQYF. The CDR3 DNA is TGTGCCAGCAGATTCCGGGACTTGGTCCACCAAGAGACCCAGTACTTC.

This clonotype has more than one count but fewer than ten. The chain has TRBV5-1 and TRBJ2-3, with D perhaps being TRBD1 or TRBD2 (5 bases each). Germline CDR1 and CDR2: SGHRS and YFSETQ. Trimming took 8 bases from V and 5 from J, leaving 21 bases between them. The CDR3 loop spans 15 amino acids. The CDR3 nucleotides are TGCGCCAGGTCTGCTGAGGGGCAGGGTGAAGATACGCAGTATTTT. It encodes CARSAEGQGEDTQYF.

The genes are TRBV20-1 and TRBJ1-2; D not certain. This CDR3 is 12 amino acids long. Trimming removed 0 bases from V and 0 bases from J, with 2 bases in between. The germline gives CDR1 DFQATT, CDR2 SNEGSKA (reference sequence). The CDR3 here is CSARDTNYGYTF. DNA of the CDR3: TGCAGTGCTAGAGACACTAACTATGGCTACACCTTC.

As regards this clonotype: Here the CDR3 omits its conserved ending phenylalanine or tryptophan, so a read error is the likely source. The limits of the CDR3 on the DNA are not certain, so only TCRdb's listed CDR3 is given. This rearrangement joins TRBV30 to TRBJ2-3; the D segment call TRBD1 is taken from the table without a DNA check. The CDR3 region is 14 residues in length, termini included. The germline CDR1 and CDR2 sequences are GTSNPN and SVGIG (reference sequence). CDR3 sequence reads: CASKGSFDTDTHYL.

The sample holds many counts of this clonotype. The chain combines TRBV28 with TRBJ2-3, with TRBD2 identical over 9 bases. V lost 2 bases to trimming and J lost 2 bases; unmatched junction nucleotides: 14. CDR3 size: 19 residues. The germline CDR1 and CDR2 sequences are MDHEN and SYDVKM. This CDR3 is CASSLLGGRALIITDTQYF. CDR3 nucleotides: TGTGCCAGCAGTTTACTTGGCGGGAGGGCCCTAATAATCACAGATACGCAGTATTTT.

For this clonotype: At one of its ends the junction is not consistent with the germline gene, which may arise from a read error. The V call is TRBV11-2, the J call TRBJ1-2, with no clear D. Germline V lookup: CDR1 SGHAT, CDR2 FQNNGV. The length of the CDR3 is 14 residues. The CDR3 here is CASSLSRSVYGYTF. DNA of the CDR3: TGTGCCAGCAGCTTAAGCAGGTCCGTCTATGGTTACACCTTC.

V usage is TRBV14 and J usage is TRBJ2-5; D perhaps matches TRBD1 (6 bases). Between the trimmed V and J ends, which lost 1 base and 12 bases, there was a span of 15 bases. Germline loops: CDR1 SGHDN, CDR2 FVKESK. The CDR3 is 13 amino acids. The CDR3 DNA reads TGTGCCAGCAGCCAAGGGACAGTGCATGAGAAGTACTTC. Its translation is CASSQGTVHEKYF.

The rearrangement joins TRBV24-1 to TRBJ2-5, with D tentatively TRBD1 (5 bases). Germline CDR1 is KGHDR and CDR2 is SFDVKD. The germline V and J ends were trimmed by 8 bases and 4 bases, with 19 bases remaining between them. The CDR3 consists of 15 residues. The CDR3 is CATNEGANLRETQYF. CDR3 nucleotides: TGTGCCACCAATGAAGGGGCTAACCTTCGAGAGACCCAGTACTTC.

CDR3 DNA sequence: TGTGCCAGCAGCTTACGGGCCTCAGGTGGGACAGATACGCAGTATTTT. Translation gives CASSLRASGGTDTQYF. V gene TRBV5-4 combines with J gene TRBJ2-3, with D hard to call. Trimming removed 2 bases at V and 3 bases at J, with 16 bases between. The CDR3 totals 16 residues. The germline gives CDR1 SGHNT, CDR2 YYREEE (reference sequence).

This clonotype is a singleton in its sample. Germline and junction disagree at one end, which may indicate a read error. This CDR3 is CSPRDTGGGNEQFF. The CDR3 bases are TGCAGTCCTAGGGACACAGGGGGCGGGAATGAGCAGTTCTTC. The gene calls are TRBV20-1 and TRBJ2-1; the match to TRBD1 covers 9 bases. Germline CDR1 and CDR2: DFQATT and SNEGSKA (reference sequence). This CDR3 has 14 residues.

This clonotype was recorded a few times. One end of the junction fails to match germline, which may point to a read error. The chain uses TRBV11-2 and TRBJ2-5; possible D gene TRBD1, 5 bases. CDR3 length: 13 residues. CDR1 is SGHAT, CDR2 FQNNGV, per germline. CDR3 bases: TGTGCCAGTCAGAAGGGGCCTGGCGAGACCCAGTCCTTC. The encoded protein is CASQKGPGETQSF.

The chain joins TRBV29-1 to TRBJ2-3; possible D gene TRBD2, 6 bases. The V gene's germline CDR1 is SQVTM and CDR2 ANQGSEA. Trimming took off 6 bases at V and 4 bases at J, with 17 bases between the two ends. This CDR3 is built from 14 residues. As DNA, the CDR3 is TGCAGCGTAACAGCGCCCTGGGAGGCAGATACGCAGTATTTT. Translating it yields CSVTAPWEADTQYF.

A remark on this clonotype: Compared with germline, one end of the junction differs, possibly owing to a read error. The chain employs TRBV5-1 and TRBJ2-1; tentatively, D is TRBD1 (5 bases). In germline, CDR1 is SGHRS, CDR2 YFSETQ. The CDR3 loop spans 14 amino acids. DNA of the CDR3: TGCCCCAGCAGCTTAGGGGCAGGGTACAATGAGCGGTTCTTC. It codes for CPSSLGAGYNERFF.

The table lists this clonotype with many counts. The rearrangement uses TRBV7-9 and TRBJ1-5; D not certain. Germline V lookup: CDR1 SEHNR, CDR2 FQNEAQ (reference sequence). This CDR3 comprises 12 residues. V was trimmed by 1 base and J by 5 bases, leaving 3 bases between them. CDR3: CASSLVDQPQHF. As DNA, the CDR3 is TGTGCCAGCAGCTTAGTGGATCAGCCCCAGCATTTT.